At least ten counts were recorded for the clone carrying this TCR beta chain. V was pared by 6 bases and J by 2 bases, with 10 bases of the junction left unmatched. Per germline, CDR1 MNHNS and CDR2 SASEGT. The CDR3 is made up of 16 amino acids. TCRdb redid the calling of the 5' RACE reads with MiXCR, one entry per CDR3 protein. The sample contains some 590,000 distinct CDR3 sequences, just under 10% of which appear only once. Healthy Caucasians provided all donations. The sample originates from a study of identical twins. The sample was also reused in another study, on yellow fever vaccine responses in identical twins.

This receptor was obtained from a woman aged 18-29 years in good health. The sample was PBMCs. The genes are TRBV6-1 and TRBJ2-7; TRBD2 agrees at 10 bases. This CDR3 reads CASSSPSSGGTYEQYF. CDR3 DNA: TGTGCCAGCAGCTCACCTTCTAGCGGGGGTACCTACGAGCAGTACTTC.